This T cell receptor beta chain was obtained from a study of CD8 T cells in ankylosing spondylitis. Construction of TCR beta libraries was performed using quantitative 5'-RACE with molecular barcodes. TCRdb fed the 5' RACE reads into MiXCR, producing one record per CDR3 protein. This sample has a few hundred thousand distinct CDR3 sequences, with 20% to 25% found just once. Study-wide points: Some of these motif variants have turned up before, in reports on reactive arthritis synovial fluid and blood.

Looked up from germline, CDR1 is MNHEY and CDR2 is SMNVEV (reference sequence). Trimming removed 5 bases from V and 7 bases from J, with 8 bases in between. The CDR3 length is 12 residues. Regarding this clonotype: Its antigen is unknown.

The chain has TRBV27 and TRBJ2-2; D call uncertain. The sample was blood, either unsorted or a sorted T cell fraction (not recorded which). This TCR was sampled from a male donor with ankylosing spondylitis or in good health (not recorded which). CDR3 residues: CASSPPDGELFF. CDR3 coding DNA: TGTGCCAGCAGTCCCCCCGACGGGGAGCTGTTTTTT.